Presented here are 24 T cell receptor beta chains from one specimen sequenced in a study of cytomegalovirus exposure and HLA in healthy donors (dated by TCRdb to about 2017). The receptor library was made with the immunoSEQ multiplex PCR assay. For the multiplex PCR, a mixture combining 60 forward primers for TCR Vbeta segments and 13 reverse primers for TCR Jbeta segments was used. TCRdb carries this immuneACCESS record with in-frame sequences only. Its versions omit some clonotypes, under half of them owing to an unresolved V gene in the studies checked, with the rest unexplained. The sample table contains more than 100,000 clones; only one count was recorded for roughly 89% of them. The biggest ten clones account for about 5% of the sample. The sample was PBMCs. Receptors were obtained from a woman aged 25 to 39 in good health and CMV-seronegative.

In regard to this clone: It is unclear where the CDR3 begins or ends on the DNA, so no DNA is shown, and the CDR3 is as TCRdb lists it. The chain is built from TRBV29-1 and TRBJ1-2; the table's D call of TRBD1 was not tested on the DNA. 17 amino acids form the CDR3, both terminal residues included. Germline V lookup: CDR1 SQVTM, CDR2 ANQGSEA. This CDR3 is CSVGLGTGGAGNYGHTF.

V and J are TRBV28 and TRBJ2-3, with 8 bases identical to TRBD2. The CDR3 loop spans 16 amino acids. Trimming at V came to 2 bases and at J to 3 bases, leaving 7 bases not matched to a gene. CDR1 is MDHEN and CDR2 is SYDVKM in the germline V gene. CDR3 DNA sequence: TGTGCCAGCAGTTTACGTGGCGGGAGGATAACAGATACGCAGTATTTT. Translating it yields CASSLRGGRITDTQYF.

The chain couples TRBV19 to TRBJ1-5; possible D gene TRBD1, 6 bases. Trimming left V 3 bases short and J 2 bases short, with 14 bases between. This CDR3 is 16 amino acids long. Germline-derived CDR1 and CDR2 are LNHDA and SQIVND (reference sequence). The CDR3 region is CASSISGAWRNQPQHF. The CDR3 DNA reads TGTGCCAGTAGTATTTCAGGGGCTTGGCGCAATCAGCCCCAGCATTTT. Together with reference TRBV19 and TRBJ1-5, the CDR3 gives the full variable domain: DGGITQSPKYLFRKEGQNVTLSCEQNLNHDAMYWYRQDPGQGLRLIYYSQIVNDFQKGDIAEGYSVSREKKESFPLTVTSAQKNPTAFYLCASSISGAWRNQPQHFGDGTRLSIL.

The chain carries TRBV19 and TRBJ2-2; tentatively, D is TRBD2 (5 bases). The CDR3 has 14 amino acids. Germline V gives CDR1 LNHDA, CDR2 SQIVND (reference sequence). V lost 5 bases, J lost 3 bases, and 10 bases lay in between. The CDR3 spells CASSPGSYTGELFF. CDR3 sequence (DNA): TGTGCCAGTAGTCCGGGATCTTACACCGGGGAGCTGTTTTTT. Looking up the rest from reference TRBV19 and TRBJ2-2 gives the full variable domain: DGGITQSPKYLFRKEGQNVTLSCEQNLNHDAMYWYRQDPGQGLRLIYYSQIVNDFQKGDIAEGYSVSREKKESFPLTVTSAQKNPTAFYLCASSPGSYTGELFFGEGSRLTVL.

V and J are TRBV7-8 and TRBJ2-1; 8 nucleotides match TRBD2. Germline V CDR1 and CDR2: SGHVS, FQNEAQ. V gave up 4 bases and J gave up 4 bases; unmatched junction bases: 9. The CDR3 is made up of 16 amino acids. CDR3 in DNA: TGTGCCAGCAGCTCGAAACTAGCGGCCGTTTACAATGAGCAGTTCTTC. It yields the protein CASSSKLAAVYNEQFF.

In its sample, this clone was seen once. The rearrangement joins TRBV10-3 to TRBJ1-1; 12 positions agree with TRBD1. Germline loops: CDR1 ENHRY, CDR2 SYGVKD. V gave up 4 bases and J gave up 5 bases; unmatched junction bases: 2. There are 14 residues in the CDR3. DNA for the CDR3: TGTGCCATCAGTGGGGACAGGGGGCGTACTGAAGCTTTCTTT. It yields the protein CAISGDRGRTEAFF.

V and J are TRBV18 and TRBJ2-7; perhaps TRBD1 as D (6 bases). Germline lookup yields CDR1 KGHSH and CDR2 LQKENI. The CDR3 spans 15 residues. Trimming removed 3 bases from V and 0 bases from J, with 12 bases in between. CDR3 amino acids: CASSPARQDSYEQYF. CDR3 nucleotides: TGTGCCAGCTCACCGGCGAGACAGGACTCCTACGAGCAGTACTTC.

The chain joins TRBV28 to TRBJ1-2; D call uncertain. This CDR3 region has 14 residues. Germline CDR1 reads MDHEN; CDR2 reads SYDVKM. The germline V and J ends were trimmed by 3 bases and 2 bases, with 10 bases remaining between them. This CDR3 reads CASSLVHQNYGYTF. CDR3 nucleotides: TGTGCCAGCAGTTTGGTACACCAGAACTATGGCTACACCTTC.

This chain connects TRBV30 to TRBJ1-2, with D unclear. In germline, CDR1 is GTSNPN, CDR2 SVGIG (reference sequence). The V end was cut by 3 bases, the J end by 1 base, with 9 bases between. The CDR3 loop spans 13 amino acids. CDR3 in amino acids: CAWSGVYNYGYTF. CDR3 nucleotides: TGTGCCTGGAGCGGAGTCTATAACTATGGCTACACCTTC.

The chain combines TRBV19 with TRBJ1-2; D might be TRBD1 (5 bases). This CDR3 has 15 residues. Germline V lookup: CDR1 LNHDA, CDR2 SQIVND (reference sequence). With 5 bases removed from V and 2 bases from J, the gap between germline ends came to 15 bases. Here the CDR3 reads CASSLSVGANYGYTF. CDR3 bases: TGTGCCAGTAGTCTTTCGGTAGGGGCGAACTATGGCTACACCTTC.

Of note for this clone: The same CDR3 can be traced to other DNA sequences in this sample. CDR3 nucleotides: TGTGCCAGCAGCTTTAGCGGAGTTAGCACAGATACGCAGTATTTT. Translating it yields CASSFSGVSTDTQYF. This chain joins TRBV7-3 and TRBJ2-3; TRBD2 might be the D (6 bases). Germline CDR1 and CDR2: SGHTA and FQGTGA. V dropped 3 bases and J dropped 0 bases, with 10 bases sitting between them. CDR3 length: 15 residues.

CDR3 DNA: TGTGCCAGCAGTTTTTTCGTCGGGACAGGTGACTACGAGCAGTACTTC. It specifies CASSFFVGTGDYEQYF. V and J are TRBV28 and TRBJ2-7, with 8 bases identical to TRBD1. V dropped 3 bases and J dropped 3; count of bases not matched to a gene: 10. Germline V gene lookup returns CDR1 MDHEN and CDR2 SYDVKM. The CDR3 is made up of 16 amino acids.

This sequence joins TRBV2 and TRBJ2-1, with a possible D match to TRBD2 (6 bases). Germline V lookup: CDR1 SNHLY, CDR2 FYNNEI. The CDR3 loop spans 17 amino acids. Trimming took off 1 base at V and 3 bases at J, with 16 bases between the two ends. The CDR3: CASSEGGVTSNYNEQFF. The CDR3 DNA reads TGTGCCAGCAGTGAAGGTGGGGTGACTAGTAACTACAATGAGCAGTTCTTC.

The genes are TRBV4-3 and TRBJ2-1, with D unresolved. Trimming took 0 bases from V and 9 from J, leaving 18 bases between them. The CDR3 is made up of 16 amino acids. The germline V gene encodes CDR1 LGHNA and CDR2 YSLEER. The CDR3 sequence: CASSQDQASRGGEQFF. DNA of the CDR3: TGCGCCAGCAGCCAAGATCAAGCGTCACGAGGCGGTGAGCAGTTCTTC.

V gene TRBV6-5 combines with J gene TRBJ2-1; TRBD2 matches 8 bases. The CDR3 extends over 13 amino acids. The V and J ends lost 4 bases and 6 bases, in that order; junction bases with no gene match: 2. The germline gives CDR1 MNHEY, CDR2 SVGAGI. CDR3 nucleotide sequence: TGTGCCAGCAGTTCCGGGACTAGCAATGAGCAGTTCTTC. Encoded protein: CASSSGTSNEQFF.

The genes are TRBV27 and TRBJ1-1; 8 bases are a match to TRBD1. Trimming took 5 bases from V and 3 from J; bases not matched to a gene: 14. The CDR3 spans 17 residues. Germline values: CDR1 MNHEY, CDR2 SMNVEV (reference sequence). The CDR3 spells CASSLRQGSSWDTEAFF. The CDR3 DNA reads TGTGCCAGCAGTCTTCGACAGGGGAGTAGTTGGGACACTGAAGCTTTCTTT.

This chain joins TRBV30 and TRBJ1-2; 8 bases align to TRBD1. The length of the CDR3 is 13 residues. Germline-derived CDR1 and CDR2 are GTSNPN and SVGIG (reference sequence). V lost 2 bases to trimming and J lost 6 bases; unmatched junction nucleotides: 5. CDR3 sequence: CAWSLARGHGYTF. The CDR3 DNA reads as TGTGCCTGGAGTCTAGCCAGGGGGCATGGCTACACCTTC.

V is TRBV25-1 and J is TRBJ2-1; 7 positions agree with TRBD2. V trimming: 3 bases; J trimming: 4 bases; junction bases outside the gene matches: 12. Germline assignment: CDR1 MGHDK and CDR2 SYGVNS. This CDR3 is 17 amino acids long. The CDR3 protein is CASSDAGSWGGYNEQFF. The DNA for the CDR3 is TGTGCCAGCAGTGACGCGGGTAGCTGGGGGGGATACAATGAGCAGTTCTTC.

The chain recombines TRBV5-1 with TRBJ2-5; 9 bases match TRBD1. Germline CDR1 is SGHRS and CDR2 is YFSETQ. The CDR3 loop spans 16 amino acids. Unmatched junction bases numbered 14, after V lost 4 bases and J lost 7 bases. In DNA, the CDR3 is TGCGCCAGCAGCGGGACAGGGCTATTCTGGGCAAGGACCCAGTACTTC. It translates to CASSGTGLFWARTQYF.

The chain couples TRBV18 to TRBJ2-3, with TRBD1 matching over 8 bases. The ends lost 1 base at V and 10 bases at J; junction bases unmatched: 7. The CDR3 consists of 14 residues. Germline loops: CDR1 KGHSH, CDR2 LQKENI. CDR3 DNA sequence: TGTGCCAGCTCACCACTTTTGGGACAGGATCCGCAGTATTTT. Translation: CASSPLLGQDPQYF. The full variable domain, its missing parts supplied by reference TRBV18 and TRBJ2-3, is NAGVMQNPRHLVRRRGQEARLRCSPMKGHSHVYWYRQLPEEGLKFMVYLQKENIIDESGMPKERFSAEFPKEGPSILRIQQVVRGDSAAYFCASSPLLGQDPQYFGPGTRLTVL.

The genes are TRBV4-3 and TRBJ1-4; D is unresolved. The germline V and J ends were trimmed by 0 bases and 4 bases, with 12 bases remaining between them. The length of the CDR3 is 16 residues. The germline V gene encodes CDR1 LGHNA and CDR2 YSLEER. CDR3 sequence: CASSQDYGGHNEKLFF. The CDR3 DNA reads as TGCGCCAGCAGCCAAGATTATGGAGGGCATAATGAAAAACTGTTTTTT.

This clone was counted once. This chain uses TRBV7-6 with TRBJ1-1; 8 bases agree with TRBD1. Germline CDR1 is SGHVS and CDR2 is FNYEAQ. CDR3 size: 15 residues. V gave up 5 bases and J gave up 1 base; unmatched junction bases: 6. CDR3 region: CASSTRTGTNTEAFF. The CDR3, as DNA: TGTGCCAGCAGCACCCGGACAGGGACGAACACTGAAGCTTTCTTT.

This clone was seen a handful of times. V usage is TRBV28 and J usage is TRBJ2-6; D is unclear. This CDR3 spans 14 amino acids. V gave up 3 bases and J gave up 3 bases, with 6 bases separating them. The germline V gene has CDR1 MDHEN and CDR2 SYDVKM. Written as DNA, the CDR3 is TGTGCCAGCAGTTTCGGCGGTGGGGCCAACGTCCTGACTTTC. Its translation is CASSFGGGANVLTF.

The rearrangement joins TRBV5-1 to TRBJ2-3; a possible D gene is TRBD2 (5 bases). CDR1 SGHRS and CDR2 YFSETQ come from the germline V gene. V lost 0 bases and J 4 bases, leaving 15 bases between the germline ends. This CDR3 has 16 amino acids. CDR3 amino acids: CASSLAPGMRADTQYF. CDR3 nucleotides: TGCGCCAGCAGCTTGGCTCCGGGGATGCGGGCAGATACGCAGTATTTT. The complete variable domain, with remaining parts taken from reference TRBV5-1 and TRBJ2-3, reads KAGVTQTPRYLIKTRGQQVTLSCSPISGHRSVSWYQQTPGQGLQFLFEYFSETQRNKGNFPGRFSGRQFSNSRSEMNVSTLELGDSALYLCASSLAPGMRADTQYFGPGTRLTVL.